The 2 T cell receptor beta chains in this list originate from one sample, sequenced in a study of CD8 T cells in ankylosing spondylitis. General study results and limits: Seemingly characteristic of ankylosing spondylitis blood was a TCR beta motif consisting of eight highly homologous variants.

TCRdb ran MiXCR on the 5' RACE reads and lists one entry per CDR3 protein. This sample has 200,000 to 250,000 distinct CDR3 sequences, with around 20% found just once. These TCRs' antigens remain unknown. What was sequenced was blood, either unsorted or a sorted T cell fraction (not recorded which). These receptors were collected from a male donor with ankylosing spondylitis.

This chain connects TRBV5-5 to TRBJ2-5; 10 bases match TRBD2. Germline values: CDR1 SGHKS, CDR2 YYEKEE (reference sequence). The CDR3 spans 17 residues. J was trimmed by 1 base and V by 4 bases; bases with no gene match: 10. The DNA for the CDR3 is TGTGCCAGCAGCCCCCTAGCGGGGGACCAACCCCAAGAGACCCAGTACTTC. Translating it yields CASSPLAGDQPQETQYF.

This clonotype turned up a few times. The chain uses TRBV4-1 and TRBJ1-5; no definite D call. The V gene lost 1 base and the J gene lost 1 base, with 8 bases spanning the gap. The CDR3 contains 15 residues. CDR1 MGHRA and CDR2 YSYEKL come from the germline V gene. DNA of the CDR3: TGCGCCAGCAGCCAAGCGGAAGCGAGCAATCAGCCCCAGCATTTT. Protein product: CASSQAEASNQPQHF.